This entry lists 10 T cell receptor beta chains sequenced from one sample in a study of cytomegalovirus exposure and HLA in healthy donors. This PCR relied on a set of 60 Vbeta primers and 13 Jbeta primers. Using immunoSEQ multiplex PCR, the repertoire was profiled, and TCRdb retains in-frame clones only, with some absent. The data show 250,000 or so clones, around 81% seen once. Sequenced sample: PBMCs. The receptor source for this set is a woman in her fifties or sixties in good health and CMV-seropositive.

The rearrangement uses TRBV7-2 and TRBJ1-2; 8 bases map to TRBD1. The V segment lost 2 bases and the J segment 8 bases; nucleotides outside the gene matches: 10. From germline, CDR1 is SGHTA and CDR2 FQGNSA. The CDR3 is made up of 15 amino acids. Written as DNA, the CDR3 is TGTGCCAGCAGCTTATGGCTGGACAGGGTGGGAGGCTACACCTTC. As protein: CASSLWLDRVGGYTF. The full variable domain, its missing parts supplied by reference TRBV7-2 and TRBJ1-2, is GAGVSQSPSNKVTEKGKDVELRCDPISGHTALYWYRQSLGQGLEFLIYFQGNSAPDKSGLPSDRFSAERTGGSVSTLTIQRTQQEDSAVYLCASSLWLDRVGGYTFGSGTRLTVV.

This clone has just one count. This sequence joins TRBV6-5 and TRBJ1-3, with D perhaps TRBD1 (5 bases). The CDR3 length is 15 residues. V was clipped by 6 bases and J by 4 bases, with 16 bases between them. Germline V CDR1 and CDR2: MNHEY, SVGAGI. CDR3 bases: TGTGCCAGCAGCTACGGACAAGGCAGCGGAAACACCATATATTTT. Its translation: CASSYGQGSGNTIYF.

The chain links TRBV19 to TRBJ2-2; 14 bases fit TRBD2. Germline loops: CDR1 LNHDA, CDR2 SQIVND (reference sequence). Trimming removed 6 bases from V and 7 bases from J; junction bases left unmatched: 10. The CDR3 loop spans 17 amino acids. As DNA, the CDR3 is TGTGCCAGTAGAAGACTAGCGGGAGGGCCCTCGGGCGGGGAGCTGTTTTTT. This gives the protein CASRRLAGGPSGGELFF.

This clone was detected a few times. The rearrangement joins TRBV28 to TRBJ1-1; possibly TRBD1 for D (6 bases). Germline V gene data show CDR1 as MDHEN and CDR2 as SYDVKM. V gave up 7 bases and J gave up 0 bases, with 9 bases separating them. CDR3 length: 13 residues. CDR3 amino acids: CASTGQLNTEAFF. The DNA for the CDR3 is TGTGCCAGCACAGGACAGTTGAACACTGAAGCTTTCTTT.

The V and J genes are TRBV11-1 and TRBJ2-3, with 7 bases fitting TRBD1. Germline CDR1 and CDR2: SGHAT and FQDESV (reference sequence). CDR3 length: 15 amino acids. V trimming: 5 bases; J trimming: 2 bases; junction bases outside the gene matches: 7. CDR3 amino acids: CASSVGQLITDTQYF. In DNA, the CDR3 is TGTGCCAGCAGCGTGGGACAGCTTATCACAGATACGCAGTATTTT.

The chain joins TRBV7-9 to TRBJ2-2; tentatively, D is TRBD1 (6 bases). V lost 5 bases, J lost 7 bases, and 14 bases lay in between. Per the germline V gene, CDR1 is SEHNR and CDR2 is FQNEAQ (reference sequence). The CDR3 runs to 14 residues. The CDR3: CASSPRRGGGELFF. CDR3 nucleotide sequence: TGTGCCAGCAGCCCCAGACGAGGGGGCGGGGAGCTGTTTTTT.

This chain joins TRBV5-1 and TRBJ2-2; the match to TRBD2 covers 7 bases. CDR1 is SGHRS and CDR2 is YFSETQ in the germline V gene. CDR3 length equals 14 residues. V was clipped by 2 bases and J by 7 bases; unmatched bases: 5. The CDR3 is CASSFREAGGELFF. CDR3 sequence (DNA): TGCGCCAGCAGCTTCCGGGAGGCGGGCGGGGAGCTGTTTTTT. The variable domain in full, completed from reference TRBV5-1 and TRBJ2-2, reads KAGVTQTPRYLIKTRGQQVTLSCSPISGHRSVSWYQQTPGQGLQFLFEYFSETQRNKGNFPGRFSGRQFSNSRSEMNVSTLELGDSALYLCASSFREAGGELFFGEGSRLTVL.

This chain links TRBV5-1 with TRBJ2-2, with TRBD2 identical over 11 bases. V shed 3 bases, J shed 5 bases, and the junction held 6 bases outside the gene matches. The CDR3 sequence is 16 residues long. Germline V gene sequence: CDR1 SGHRS, CDR2 YFSETQ. CDR3 nucleotide sequence: TGCGCCAGCAGCTCCCTAGCGGGAGGAGGGACCGGGGAGCTGTTTTTT. This gives the protein CASSSLAGGGTGELFF.

This clone came up a few times. This CDR3 reads CASSLSKQGVAFF. The CDR3 nucleotides read TGCGCCAGCAGCTTGTCGAAACAGGGCGTCGCTTTCTTT. The V gene is TRBV5-1, the J gene TRBJ1-1; tentatively, D is TRBD1 (6 bases). The CDR3 loop spans 13 amino acids. Germline V gene sequence: CDR1 SGHRS, CDR2 YFSETQ. V was pared by 1 base and J by 11 bases, with 15 bases between.

This clone has a handful of counts. The chain employs TRBV5-4 and TRBJ2-7; 8 bases fit TRBD2. Trimming cost V 0 bases and J 0 bases; bases outside gene matches: 11. The CDR3 consists of 18 residues. CDR1 and CDR2 from the germline V gene are SGHNT and YYREEE (reference sequence). CDR3 sequence reads: CASSLGAPGGISSYEQYF. For the CDR3, the DNA is TGTGCCAGCAGCTTGGGGGCTCCGGGGGGGATTAGCTCCTACGAGCAGTACTTC. Using reference TRBV5-4 and TRBJ2-7 for the parts outside the CDR3, the full variable domain is ETGVTQSPTHLIKTRGQQVTLRCSSQSGHNTVSWYQQALGQGPQFIFQYYREEENGRGNFPPRFSGLQFPNYSSELNVNALELDDSALYLCASSLGAPGGISSYEQYFGPGTRLTVT.